This T cell receptor (beta chain) derives from a study of blood T cell repertoires in COVID-19 (TCRdb year 2020). General notes on the study: Collaborator samples came from the United States, Italy and Spain and covered acute and convalescent phases of COVID-19. HLA class I and class II types, where available, came from metadata supplied by the sample provider rather than from assay-based typing. A freely available public database, intended as a resource for researchers studying the immune response to SARS-CoV-2, is where the repertoires were released. The material from the prospective study consisted of cDNA or gDNA derived from T cells, B-cell-depleted T cells, or PBMCs. Nearly every sample came with metadata listing a de-identified subject ID, COVID-19 status, age in years and sex. The samples were drawn from two sources: the first 160 participants of the ongoing ImmuneRACE study, and 950 to 1,500 subjects contributed by 6 global collaborators. Deeply sampled blood TCRbeta repertoires from subjects exposed to, actively infected with, or recovered from COVID-19 were included in the dataset.

Of note for this clone: This clone's antigen is unknown. Base qualities are not provided; no much larger clone lies one nucleotide away.

Whole blood was collected in K2EDTA tubes by collaborating institutions according to the institutions' own protocols. Collaborator samples were shipped for TCRbeta analysis as frozen whole blood, isolated PBMCs, or DNA extracted from either sample type. Overall study outcomes, separate from this receptor: The amount of clinical and demographic metadata varied by source and participant and was provided uncurated.

The immunoSEQ Assay, a bias-controlled multiplex PCR, was used to amplify TCRbeta CDR3 regions from genomic DNA. On the authors' methods: The number of nucleated cells in each sample was estimated from the amplification of reference gene primers within the assay. To quantify the absolute abundance of each unique TCRbeta CDR3 rearrangement, sequence reads were collapsed and filtered. Productive Simpson clonality was computed per sample as the square root of Simpson's diversity index over productive rearrangements. What TCRdb holds here is the immuneACCESS table cut down to in-frame rearrangements. Part of the clones is not present; checked against another copy, under half of the missing clones reflect an unresolved V gene, and the others are unexplained. That table furnishes V, J and clone size, whereas the DNA furnished D and trimming. The sample table contains 120,000 to 150,000 clones; only one count was recorded for around 84% of them. Jointly, the top ten make up approximately 8% of the sample.

Trimming costs V 4 bases and J 5 bases, and their ends lie 14 bases apart. CDR1 and CDR2 were assigned from the germline V gene as MNHEY and SVGAGI. The CDR3 goes from the cysteine to the phenylalanine over 14 residues. Solely the CDR3 DNA is kept, with 42 bases framed from the first base. Recombination joined TRBV6-5 with TRBJ1-2; TRBD1 is a possible D gene, resting on 6 matching bases. The clonotype comes from a woman aged 55-69 years with acute or convalescent COVID-19. The sample taken for sequencing was peripheral blood. At the DNA level, the sequence is TGTGCCAGCAGTTCAAAGGACAGAGGTTATGGCTACACCTTC. Its translation is CASSSKDRGYGYTF.